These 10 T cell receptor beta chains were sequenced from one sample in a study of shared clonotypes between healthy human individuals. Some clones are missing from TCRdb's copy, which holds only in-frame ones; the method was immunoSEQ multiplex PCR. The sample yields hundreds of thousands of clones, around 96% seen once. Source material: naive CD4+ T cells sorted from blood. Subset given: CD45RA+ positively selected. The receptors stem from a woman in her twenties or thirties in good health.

The CDR3 bases are TGTGCCAGCAGAAGGCCGGGGGAGATCTCTGGGGCCAACGTCCTGACTTTC. Amino acids: CASRRPGEISGANVLTF. The chain employs TRBV28 and TRBJ2-6; TRBD2 is a possible D gene (6 bases). Germline V CDR1 and CDR2: MDHEN, SYDVKM. Trimming cost V 6 bases and J 0 bases, with 15 bases left between them. The length of the CDR3 is 17 residues.

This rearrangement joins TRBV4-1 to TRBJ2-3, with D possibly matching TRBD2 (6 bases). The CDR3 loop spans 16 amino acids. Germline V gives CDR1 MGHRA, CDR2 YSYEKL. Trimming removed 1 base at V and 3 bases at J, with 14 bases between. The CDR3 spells CASSQGDLARTDTQYF. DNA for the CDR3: TGCGCCAGCAGCCAAGGCGACCTAGCGCGGACAGATACGCAGTATTTT.

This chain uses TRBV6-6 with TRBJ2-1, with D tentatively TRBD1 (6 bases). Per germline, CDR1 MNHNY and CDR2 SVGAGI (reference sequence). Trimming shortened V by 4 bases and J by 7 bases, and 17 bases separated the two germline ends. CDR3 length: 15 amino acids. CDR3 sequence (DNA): TGTGCCAGCAGTTCTCCAAGCTCGAGGGGGAATGAGCAGTTCTTC. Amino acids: CASSSPSSRGNEQFF.

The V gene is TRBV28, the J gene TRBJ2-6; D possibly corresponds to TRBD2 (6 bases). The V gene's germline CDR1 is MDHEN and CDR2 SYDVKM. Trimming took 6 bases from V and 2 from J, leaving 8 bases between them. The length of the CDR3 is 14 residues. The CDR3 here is CASRREAGANVLTF. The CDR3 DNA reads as TGTGCCAGCAGGAGGGAGGCTGGGGCCAACGTCCTGACTTTC.

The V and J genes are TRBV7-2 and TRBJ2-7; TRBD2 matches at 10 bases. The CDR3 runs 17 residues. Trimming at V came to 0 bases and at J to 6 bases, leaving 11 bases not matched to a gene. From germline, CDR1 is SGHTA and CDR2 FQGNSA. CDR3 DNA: TGTGCCAGCAGCTTAGCTCCCTATACTAGCGGGACCTCCGAGCAGTACTTC. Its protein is CASSLAPYTSGTSEQYF.

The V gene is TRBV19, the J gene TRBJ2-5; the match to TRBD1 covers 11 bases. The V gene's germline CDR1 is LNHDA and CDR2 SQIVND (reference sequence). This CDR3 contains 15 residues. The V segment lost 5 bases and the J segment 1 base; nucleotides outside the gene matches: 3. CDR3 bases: TGTGCCAGTAGTTCCGGGACAGGGGGCCAAGAGACCCAGTACTTC. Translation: CASSSGTGGQETQYF.

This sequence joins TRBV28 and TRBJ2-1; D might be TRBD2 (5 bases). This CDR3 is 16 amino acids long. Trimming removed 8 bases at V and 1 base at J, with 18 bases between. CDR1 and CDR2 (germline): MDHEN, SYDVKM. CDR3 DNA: TGTGCCAGCTTCCCCAGCGGACTCTCGTCCTACAATGAGCAGTTCTTC. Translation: CASFPSGLSSYNEQFF.

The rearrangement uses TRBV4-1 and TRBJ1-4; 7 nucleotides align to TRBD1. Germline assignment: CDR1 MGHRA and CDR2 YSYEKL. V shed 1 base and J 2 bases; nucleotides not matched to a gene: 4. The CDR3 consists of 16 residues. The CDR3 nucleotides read TGCGCCAGCAGCCAAGTTCGACAGGGTACTAATGAAAAACTGTTTTTT. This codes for CASSQVRQGTNEKLFF.

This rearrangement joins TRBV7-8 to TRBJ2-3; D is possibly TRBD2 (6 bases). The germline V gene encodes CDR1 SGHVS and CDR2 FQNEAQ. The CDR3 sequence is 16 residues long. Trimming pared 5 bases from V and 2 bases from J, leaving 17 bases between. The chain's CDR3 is CASSPRREPFTDTQYF. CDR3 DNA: TGTGCCAGCAGCCCCCGCCGGGAGCCTTTCACAGATACGCAGTATTTT.

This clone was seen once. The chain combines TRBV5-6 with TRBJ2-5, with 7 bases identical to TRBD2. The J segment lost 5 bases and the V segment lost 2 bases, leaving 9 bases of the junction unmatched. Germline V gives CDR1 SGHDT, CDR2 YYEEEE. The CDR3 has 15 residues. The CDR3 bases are TGTGCCAGCAGCTTACTTGCGGGAGTCGGTGAGACCCAGTACTTC. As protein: CASSLLAGVGETQYF.